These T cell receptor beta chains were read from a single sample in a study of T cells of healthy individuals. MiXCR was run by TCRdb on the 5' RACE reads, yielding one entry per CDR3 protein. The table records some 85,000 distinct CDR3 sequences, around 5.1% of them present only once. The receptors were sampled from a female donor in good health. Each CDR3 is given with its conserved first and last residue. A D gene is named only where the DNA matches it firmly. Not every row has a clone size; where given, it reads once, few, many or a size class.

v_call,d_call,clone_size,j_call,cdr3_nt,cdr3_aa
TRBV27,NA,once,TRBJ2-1,TGTGCCAGCAGTTTATTTGCGGACAGCTCCTACAATGAGCAGTTCTTC,CASSLFADSSYNEQFF
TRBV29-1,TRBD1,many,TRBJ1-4,TGCAGCGTTGGTCTTGGACAGGGTGAAGAAAAACTGTTTTTT,CSVGLGQGEEKLFF
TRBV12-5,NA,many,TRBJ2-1,TGTGCTAGTGGTTACCCCACGGACCCGGGAAAGCAGTTCTTC,CASGYPTDPGKQFF
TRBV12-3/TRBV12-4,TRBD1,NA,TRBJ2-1,TGTGCCAGCAGTTTAGGGACAGGCAAGTACAATGAGCTGTTCTTC,CASSLGTGKYNELFF
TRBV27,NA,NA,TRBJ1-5,TGTGCCAGCAGTTTATATATAAGCAATCAGCCCCAGCATTTT,CASSLYISNQPQHF
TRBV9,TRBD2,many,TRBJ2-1,TGTGCCAGCAGCGTACTCCTAGCGGGAGGGCAGGGGTTCTTC,CASSVLLAGGQGFF
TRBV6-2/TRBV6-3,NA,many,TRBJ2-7,TGTGCCAGCAGTTTATCAACCCCGGCCGGGACCTACGAGCAGTACTTC,CASSLSTPAGTYEQYF
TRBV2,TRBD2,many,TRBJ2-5,TGTGCCAGCAGTGAAATACTAGCGGGCCAAGAGACCCAGTACTTC,CASSEILAGQETQYF
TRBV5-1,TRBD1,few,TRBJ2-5,TGCGCCAGCAGCCCAATTACAGGGGCCCAAGAGACCCAGTACTTC,CASSPITGAQETQYF
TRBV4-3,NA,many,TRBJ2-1,TGCGCCAGCAGCCAAGTCTTATCAGGGGATGAGCAGTTCTTC,CASSQVLSGDEQFF
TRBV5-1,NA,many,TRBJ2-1,TGCGCCAGCAGCTTGGGCCAAATCTACAATGAGCAGTTCTTC,CASSLGQIYNEQFF
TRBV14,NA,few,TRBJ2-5,TGTGCCAGCCAGAGGGACGGAGTGAAGTACTTC,CASQRDGVKYF
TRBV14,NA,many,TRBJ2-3,TGTGCCAGCAGCCCCCGGGGCACGGATACGCAGTATTTT,CASSPRGTDTQYF
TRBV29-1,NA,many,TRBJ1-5,TGCAGCGTTAGTCCGGGGGGAAATCAGCCCCAGCATTTT,CSVSPGGNQPQHF
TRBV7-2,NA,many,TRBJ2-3,TGTGCCAGCAGCTTAGGAGGTAGCGGTGACACAGATACGCAGTATTTT,CASSLGGSGDTDTQYF
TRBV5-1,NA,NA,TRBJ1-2,TGCGCCAGCAGCGTGGGGGGGACTAACTATGGCTACACCTTC,CASSVGGTNYGYTF
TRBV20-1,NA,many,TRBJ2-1,TGCAGTGCTAGGGTTGGAGCTGTGCAGTTCTTC,CSARVGAVQFF
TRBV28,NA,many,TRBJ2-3,TGTGCCAGCAGCCCTGGGACAGATACGCAGTATTTT,CASSPGTDTQYF
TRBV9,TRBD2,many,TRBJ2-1,TGTGCCAGCAGTCCACTAGCGGGAGGAGGTTACAATGAGCAGTTCTTC,CASSPLAGGGYNEQFF
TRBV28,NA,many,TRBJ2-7,TGTGCCAGCAGTTTGGTAGCGACAGGAAAGAACGAGCAGTACTTC,CASSLVATGKNEQYF
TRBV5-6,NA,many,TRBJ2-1,TGTGCCAGCAGCTTGGTTTTAGCGCCGACCTCCTACAATGAGCAGTTCTTC,CASSLVLAPTSYNEQFF
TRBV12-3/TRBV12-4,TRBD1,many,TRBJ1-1,TGTGCCAGCAGTCCCGCCTTGGGACAGGGGTCCACTGAAGCTTTCTTT,CASSPALGQGSTEAFF
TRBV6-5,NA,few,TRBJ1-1,TGTGCCAGCCGAGCCTTAAACACTGAAGCTTTCTTT,CASRALNTEAFF
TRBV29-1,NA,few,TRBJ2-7,TGCAGCGTCGGAGGGGTCGAGCAGTACTTC,CSVGGVEQYF
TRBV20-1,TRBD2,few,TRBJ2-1,TGCAGTGCTAGACTAGGCTTAACAGCGGGAGTTGGTTACAATGAGCAGTTCTTC,CSARLGLTAGVGYNEQFF
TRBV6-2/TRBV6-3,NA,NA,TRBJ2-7,TGTGCCAGCAGGGACAGCCCCTACGAGCAGTACTTC,CASRDSPYEQYF
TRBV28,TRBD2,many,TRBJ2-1,TGTGCCAGCAGTCCGGGACTAGGCCCAAGTAATGAGCAGTTCTTC,CASSPGLGPSNEQFF
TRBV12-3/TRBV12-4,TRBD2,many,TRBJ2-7,TGTGCCAGCAGTCTCGTCCTAGCGGGAGTGGGCGAGCAGTACTTC,CASSLVLAGVGEQYF
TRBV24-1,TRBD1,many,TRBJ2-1,TGTGCCACCAGTGAACATAGGGACAGCAATGAGCAGTTCTTC,CATSEHRDSNEQFF
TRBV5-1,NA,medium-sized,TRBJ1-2,TGCGCCAGCAGCTTGACGATGAATAACTATGGCTACACCTTC,CASSLTMNNYGYTF
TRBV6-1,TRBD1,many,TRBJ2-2,TGTGCCAGCATAGTAACAGGGGGCGATCACGGGGAGCTGTTTTTT,CASIVTGGDHGELFF
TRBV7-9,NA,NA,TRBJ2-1,TGTGCCAGCAGCTTATGGCGGGGAAAAACCCCGGGTGGTGAGCAGTTCTTC,CASSLWRGKTPGGEQFF
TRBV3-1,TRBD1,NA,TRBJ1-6,TGTGCCAGCAGTAGCAGGGGGTATAATTCACCCCTCCACTTT,CASSSRGYNSPLHF
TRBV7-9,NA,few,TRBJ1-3,TGTGCCAGCAGCTTACCAACAGGGCTCTCTGGAAACACCATATATTTT,CASSLPTGLSGNTIYF
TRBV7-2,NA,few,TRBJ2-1,TGTGCCAGCAGCCCCCGGTATGGGGGTGAGCAGTTCTTC,CASSPRYGGEQFF
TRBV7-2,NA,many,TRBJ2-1,TGTGCCAGCAGCTTACTCTACAATGAGCAGTTCTTC,CASSLLYNEQFF
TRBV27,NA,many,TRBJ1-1,TGTGCCAGCAGTTTATTGCCTAGGATGAACACTGAAGCTTTCTTT,CASSLLPRMNTEAFF
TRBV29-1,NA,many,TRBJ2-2,TGCAGCGTGCGGGGGCTAGCGGACACCGGGGAGCTGTTTTTT,CSVRGLADTGELFF
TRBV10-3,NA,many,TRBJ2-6,TGTGCCATCAGGCAAGGGGGCTCTGGGGCCAACGTCCTGACTTTC,CAIRQGGSGANVLTF
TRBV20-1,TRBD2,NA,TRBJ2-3,TGCAGTGCCGGAAAGCGGGATCGGGGGACAGATACGCAGTATTTT,CSAGKRDRGTDTQYF
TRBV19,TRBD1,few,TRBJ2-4,TGTGCCAGTGGAAGGGGGCAAAACATTCAGTACTTC,CASGRGQNIQYF